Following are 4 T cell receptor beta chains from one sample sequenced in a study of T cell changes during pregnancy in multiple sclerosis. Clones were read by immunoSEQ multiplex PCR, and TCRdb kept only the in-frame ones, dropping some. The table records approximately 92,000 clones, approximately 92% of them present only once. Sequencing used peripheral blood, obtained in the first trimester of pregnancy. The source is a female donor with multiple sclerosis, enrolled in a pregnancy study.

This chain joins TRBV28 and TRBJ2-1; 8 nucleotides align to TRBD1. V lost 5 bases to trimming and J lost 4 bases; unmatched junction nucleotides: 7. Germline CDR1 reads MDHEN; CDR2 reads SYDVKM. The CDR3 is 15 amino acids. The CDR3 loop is CASSRPGGRYNEQFF. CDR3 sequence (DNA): TGTGCCAGCAGTCGCCCAGGGGGCAGGTACAATGAGCAGTTCTTC.

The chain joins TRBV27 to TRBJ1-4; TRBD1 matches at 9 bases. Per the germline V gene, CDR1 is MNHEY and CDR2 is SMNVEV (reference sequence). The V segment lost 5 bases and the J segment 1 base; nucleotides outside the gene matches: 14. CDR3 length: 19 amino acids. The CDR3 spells CASSRITGGYGGTNEKLFF. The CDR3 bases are TGTGCCAGCAGTCGCATAACAGGGGGCTACGGGGGAACTAATGAAAAACTGTTTTTT.

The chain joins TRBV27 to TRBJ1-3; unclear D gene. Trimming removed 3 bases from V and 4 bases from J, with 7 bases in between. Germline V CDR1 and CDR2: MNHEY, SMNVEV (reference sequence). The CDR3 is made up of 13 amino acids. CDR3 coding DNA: TGTGCCAGCAGTTTTTCACGGGGAAACACCATATATTTT. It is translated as CASSFSRGNTIYF.

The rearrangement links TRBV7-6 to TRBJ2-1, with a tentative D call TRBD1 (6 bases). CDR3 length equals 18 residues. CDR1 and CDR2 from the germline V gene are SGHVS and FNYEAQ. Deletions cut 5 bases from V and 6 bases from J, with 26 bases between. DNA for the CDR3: TGTGCCAGCAGCCCGCCTTTAGCCGAACAGGGCCTCTCCAATGAGCAGTTCTTC. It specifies CASSPPLAEQGLSNEQFF.